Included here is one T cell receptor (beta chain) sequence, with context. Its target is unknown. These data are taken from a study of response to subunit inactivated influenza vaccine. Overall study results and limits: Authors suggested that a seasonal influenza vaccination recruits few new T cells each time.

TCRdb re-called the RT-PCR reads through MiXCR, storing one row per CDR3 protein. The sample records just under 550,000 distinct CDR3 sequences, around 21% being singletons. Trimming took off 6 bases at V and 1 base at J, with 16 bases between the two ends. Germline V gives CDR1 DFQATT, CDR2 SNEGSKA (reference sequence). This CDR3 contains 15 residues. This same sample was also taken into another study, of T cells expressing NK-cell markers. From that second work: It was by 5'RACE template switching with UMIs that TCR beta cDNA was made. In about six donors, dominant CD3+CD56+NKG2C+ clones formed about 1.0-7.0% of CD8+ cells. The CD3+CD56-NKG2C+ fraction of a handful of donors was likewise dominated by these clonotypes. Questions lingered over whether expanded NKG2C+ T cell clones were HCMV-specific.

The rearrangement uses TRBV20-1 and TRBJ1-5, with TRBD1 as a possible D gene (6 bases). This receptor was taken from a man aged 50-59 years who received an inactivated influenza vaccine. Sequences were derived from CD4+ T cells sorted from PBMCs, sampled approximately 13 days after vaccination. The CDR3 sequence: CSAARRGQSNQPQHF. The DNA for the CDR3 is TGCAGTGCAGCAAGGCGGGGGCAGAGCAATCAGCCCCAGCATTTT.